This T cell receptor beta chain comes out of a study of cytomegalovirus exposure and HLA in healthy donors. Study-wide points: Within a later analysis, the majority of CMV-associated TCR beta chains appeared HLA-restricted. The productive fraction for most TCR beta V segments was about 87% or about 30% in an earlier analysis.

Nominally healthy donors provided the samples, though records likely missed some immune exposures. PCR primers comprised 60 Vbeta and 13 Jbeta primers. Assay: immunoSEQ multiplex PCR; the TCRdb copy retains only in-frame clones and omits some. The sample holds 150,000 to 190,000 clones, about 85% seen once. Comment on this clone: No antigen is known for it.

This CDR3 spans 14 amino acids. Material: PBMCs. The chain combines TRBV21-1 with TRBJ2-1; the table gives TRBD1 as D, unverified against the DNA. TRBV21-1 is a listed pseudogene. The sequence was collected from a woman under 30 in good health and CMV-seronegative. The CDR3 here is CAGDRAGSYNEQFF. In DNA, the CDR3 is TGTGCCGGCGACAGGGCAGGCTCCTACAATGAGCAGTTCTTC.